The clone carrying this TCR beta chain was observed once. These data are taken from a study of blood T cell repertoires in COVID-19. Only in-frame clones appear in the TCRdb table, and some are missing; sequencing was by immunoSEQ multiplex PCR. The sample consists of some 45,000 clones, around 80% of them appearing once. The V gene's germline CDR1 is SGHRS and CDR2 YFSETQ. J gave up 0 bases and V 4 bases, and 4 bases lay outside the gene matches. The CDR3 totals 16 residues. This chain uses TRBV5-1 with TRBJ2-1; TRBD2 aligns across 10 bases. Material: peripheral blood. The sequence was obtained from a human donor in a cohort sampled during active COVID-19. CDR3: CASSPSSGSSYNEQFF. The CDR3 nucleotides are TGCGCCAGCAGCCCCTCTAGCGGGAGCTCCTACAATGAGCAGTTCTTC.